Described below is a single TCR beta chain sequence and its context. Its antigen is unknown. The sample belongs to a study of identical twins. The authors used template switching to add a universal primer site and gave cDNA unique molecular identifiers. Via MiXCR, TCRdb re-called the 5' RACE reads, giving one row per CDR3 protein. This sample carries roughly 290,000 distinct CDR3 sequences, 6.5% to 9.5% of them seen once, and the ten largest clones take approximately 2.1%. Findings of the study overall: Invariant MAIT and iNKT cells are populations that could partly confound zero-insertion analyses. Among out-of-frame alpha sequences shared by twins, low generation probability occurred in excess.

These same records also appear under a second study, on yellow fever vaccine responses in identical twins. Turning to that study: Among the twins, the vaccine T cell response reportedly seemed partly convergent and partly personalized.

This TCR came from a woman aged 18-35 years in good health. Sequencing used memory (CD45RO+) T cells sorted from blood.

CDR3 sequence: CASSQPTSGRPYEQYF. CDR3 nucleotides: TGCGCCAGCAGCCAACCCACTAGCGGGAGGCCCTACGAGCAGTACTTC. The J gene is TRBJ2-7, the V gene TRBV4-1; the match to TRBD2 covers 12 bases. Per germline, CDR1 MGHRA and CDR2 YSYEKL. The junction had 4 bases not matched to a gene; V was cut back by 2 bases and J by 2 bases. This CDR3 is built from 16 residues.